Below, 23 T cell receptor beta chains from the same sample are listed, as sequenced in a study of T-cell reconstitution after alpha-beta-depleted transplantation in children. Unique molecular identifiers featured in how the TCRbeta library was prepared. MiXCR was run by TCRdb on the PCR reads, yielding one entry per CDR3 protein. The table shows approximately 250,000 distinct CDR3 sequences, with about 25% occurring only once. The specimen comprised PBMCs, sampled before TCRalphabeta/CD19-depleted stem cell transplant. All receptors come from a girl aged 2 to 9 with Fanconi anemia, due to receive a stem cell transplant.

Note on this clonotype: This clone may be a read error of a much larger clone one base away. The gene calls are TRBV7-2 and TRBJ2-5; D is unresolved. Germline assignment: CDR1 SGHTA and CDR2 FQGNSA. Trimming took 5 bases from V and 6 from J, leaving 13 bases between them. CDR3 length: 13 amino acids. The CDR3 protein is CASSVDGEKTQYF. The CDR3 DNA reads TGTGCCAGCAGCGTGGATGGGGAAAAGACCCAGTACTTC.

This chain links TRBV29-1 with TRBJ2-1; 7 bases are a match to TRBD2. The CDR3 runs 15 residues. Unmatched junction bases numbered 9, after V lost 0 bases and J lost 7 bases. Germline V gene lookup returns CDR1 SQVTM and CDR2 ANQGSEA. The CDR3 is CSVEDRTRKENEQFF. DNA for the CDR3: TGCAGCGTTGAAGACAGGACTAGGAAGGAGAATGAGCAGTTCTTC.

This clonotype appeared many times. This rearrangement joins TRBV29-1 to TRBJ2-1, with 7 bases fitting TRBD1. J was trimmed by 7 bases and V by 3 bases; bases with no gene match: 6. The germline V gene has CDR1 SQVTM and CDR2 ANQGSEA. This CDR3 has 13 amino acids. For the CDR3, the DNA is TGCAGCGTTGACAGGGGGTCGTTAAATGAGCAGTTCTTC. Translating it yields CSVDRGSLNEQFF.

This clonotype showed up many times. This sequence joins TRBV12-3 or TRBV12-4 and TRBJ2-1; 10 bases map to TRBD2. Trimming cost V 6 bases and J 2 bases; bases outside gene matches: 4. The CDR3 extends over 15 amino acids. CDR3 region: CASRLTSGAYNEQFF. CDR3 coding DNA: TGTGCCAGCAGGCTCACTAGCGGGGCCTACAATGAGCAGTTCTTC.

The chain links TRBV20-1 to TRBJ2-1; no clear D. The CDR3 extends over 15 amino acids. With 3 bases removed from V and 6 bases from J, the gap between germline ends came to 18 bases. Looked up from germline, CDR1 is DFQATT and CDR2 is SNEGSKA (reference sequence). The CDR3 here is CSARALTTVTNEQFF. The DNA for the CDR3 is TGCAGTGCTAGGGCCCTCACAACAGTTACCAATGAGCAGTTCTTC.

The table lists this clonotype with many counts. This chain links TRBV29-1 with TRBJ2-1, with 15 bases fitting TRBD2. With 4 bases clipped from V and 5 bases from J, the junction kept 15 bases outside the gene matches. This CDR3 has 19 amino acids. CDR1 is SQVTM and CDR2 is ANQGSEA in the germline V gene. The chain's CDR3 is CSVAGLAGGPKGIDNEQFF. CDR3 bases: TGCAGCGTTGCTGGACTAGCGGGAGGGCCTAAGGGTATCGACAATGAGCAGTTCTTC.

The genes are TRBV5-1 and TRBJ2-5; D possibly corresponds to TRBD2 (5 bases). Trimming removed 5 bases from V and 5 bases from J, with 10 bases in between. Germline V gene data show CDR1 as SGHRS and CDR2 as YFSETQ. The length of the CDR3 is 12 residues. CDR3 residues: CASRVTGETQYF. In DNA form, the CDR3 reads TGCGCCAGCAGAGTGACGGGGGAGACCCAGTACTTC.

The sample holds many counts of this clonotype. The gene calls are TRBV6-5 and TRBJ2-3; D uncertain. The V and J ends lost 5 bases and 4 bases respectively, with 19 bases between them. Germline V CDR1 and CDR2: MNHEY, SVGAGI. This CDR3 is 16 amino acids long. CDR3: CASSRGRFSRSDTQYF. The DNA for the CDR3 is TGTGCCAGCAGTCGCGGCCGCTTTAGTAGGTCAGATACGCAGTATTTT.

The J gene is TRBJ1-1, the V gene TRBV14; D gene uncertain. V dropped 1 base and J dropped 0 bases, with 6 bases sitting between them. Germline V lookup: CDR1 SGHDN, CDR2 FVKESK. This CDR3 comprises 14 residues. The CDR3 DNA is TGTGCCAGCAGCCAAGGACCGTTGAACACTGAAGCTTTCTTT. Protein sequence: CASSQGPLNTEAFF.

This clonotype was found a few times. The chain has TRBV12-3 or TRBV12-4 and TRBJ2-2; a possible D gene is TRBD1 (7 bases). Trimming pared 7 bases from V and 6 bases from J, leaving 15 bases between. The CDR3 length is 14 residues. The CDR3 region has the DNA TGTGCCAGCAAAGGTCCCAGGGGGGCCGGGGAGCTGTTTTTT. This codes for CASKGPRGAGELFF.

This CDR3 is CASSSALSGVSYEQYF. The CDR3 region has the DNA TGCGCCAGCAGCTCGGCCCTTTCGGGAGTCTCCTACGAGCAGTACTTC. The chain combines TRBV5-1 with TRBJ2-7, with TRBD2 as a possible D gene (6 bases). The V end lost 3 bases, the J end lost 0 bases, and 16 bases lay between the germline ends. This CDR3 contains 16 residues. Germline V gene sequence: CDR1 SGHRS, CDR2 YFSETQ. The whole variable domain, remainder taken from reference TRBV5-1 and TRBJ2-7, is KAGVTQTPRYLIKTRGQQVTLSCSPISGHRSVSWYQQTPGQGLQFLFEYFSETQRNKGNFPGRFSGRQFSNSRSEMNVSTLELGDSALYLCASSSALSGVSYEQYFGPGTRLTVT.

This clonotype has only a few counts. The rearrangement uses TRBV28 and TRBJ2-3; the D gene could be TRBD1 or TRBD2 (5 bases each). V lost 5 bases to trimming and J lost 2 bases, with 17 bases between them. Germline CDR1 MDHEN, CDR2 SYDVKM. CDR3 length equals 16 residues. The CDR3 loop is CASSPLVLGTTDTQYF. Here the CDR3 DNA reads TGTGCCAGCAGTCCGCTAGTTCTAGGGACCACAGATACGCAGTATTTT.

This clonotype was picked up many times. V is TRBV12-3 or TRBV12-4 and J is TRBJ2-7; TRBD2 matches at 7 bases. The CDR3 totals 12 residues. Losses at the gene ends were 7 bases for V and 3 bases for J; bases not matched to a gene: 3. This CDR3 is CASTSGGYEQYF. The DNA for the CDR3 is TGTGCCAGCACCTCGGGAGGCTACGAGCAGTACTTC.

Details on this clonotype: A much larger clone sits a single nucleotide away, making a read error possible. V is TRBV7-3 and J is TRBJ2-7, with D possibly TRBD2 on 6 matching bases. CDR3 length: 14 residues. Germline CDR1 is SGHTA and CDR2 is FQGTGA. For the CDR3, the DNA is TGTGCCAGCAGCTTAACGGCGGGGTCCTACGAGCGGTACTTC. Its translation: CASSLTAGSYERYF.

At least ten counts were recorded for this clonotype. Here the CDR3 DNA reads TGTGCCAGCAGTTTACCAGTGGCCGGGGAGCTGTTTTTT. This encodes CASSLPVAGELFF. The chain links TRBV27 to TRBJ2-2; no firm D call. V dropped 2 bases and J dropped 6 bases, with 7 bases sitting between them. CDR1 is MNHEY, CDR2 SMNVEV, per germline (reference sequence). The CDR3 has 13 residues.

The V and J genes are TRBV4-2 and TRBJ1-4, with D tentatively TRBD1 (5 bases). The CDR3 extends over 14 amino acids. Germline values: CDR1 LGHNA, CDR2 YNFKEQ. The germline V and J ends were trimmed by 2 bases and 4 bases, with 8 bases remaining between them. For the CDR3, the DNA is TGTGCCAGCAGCCAAACAGGAGTTAATGAAAAACTGTTTTTT. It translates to CASSQTGVNEKLFF.

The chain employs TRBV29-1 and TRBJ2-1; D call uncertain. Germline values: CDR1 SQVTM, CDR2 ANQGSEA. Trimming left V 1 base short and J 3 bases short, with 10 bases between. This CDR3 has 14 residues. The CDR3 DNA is TGCAGCGTTGAAGGCTACGTCAACTACAATGAGCAGTTCTTC. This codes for CSVEGYVNYNEQFF.

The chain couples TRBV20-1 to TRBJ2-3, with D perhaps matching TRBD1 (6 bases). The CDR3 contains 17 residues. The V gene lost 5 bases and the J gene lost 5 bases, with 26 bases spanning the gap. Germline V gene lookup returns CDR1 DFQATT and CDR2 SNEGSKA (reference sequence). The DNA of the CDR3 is TGCAGTGCTTACGATCGGACAGCTAGGGGATACGGAGATACGCAGTATTTT. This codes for CSAYDRTARGYGDTQYF.

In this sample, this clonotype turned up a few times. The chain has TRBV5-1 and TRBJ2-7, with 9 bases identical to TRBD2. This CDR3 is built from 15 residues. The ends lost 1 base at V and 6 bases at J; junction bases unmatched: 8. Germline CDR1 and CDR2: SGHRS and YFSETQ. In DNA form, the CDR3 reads TGCGCCAGCAGCTTGAGTTCGGGACTAGCTACCGAGCAGTACTTC. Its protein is CASSLSSGLATEQYF.

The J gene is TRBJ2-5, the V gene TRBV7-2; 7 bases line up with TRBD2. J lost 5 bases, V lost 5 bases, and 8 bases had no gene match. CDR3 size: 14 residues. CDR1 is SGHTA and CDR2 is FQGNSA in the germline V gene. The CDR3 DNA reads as TGTGCCAGCAGCCCCTGGGGGGGGAGGGAGACCCAGTACTTC. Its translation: CASSPWGGRETQYF.

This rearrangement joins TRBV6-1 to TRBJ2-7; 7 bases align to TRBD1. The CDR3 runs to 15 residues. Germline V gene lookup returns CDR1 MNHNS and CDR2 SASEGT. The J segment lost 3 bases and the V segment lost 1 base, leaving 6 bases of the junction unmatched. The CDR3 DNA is TGTGCCAGCAGTGAAGAGGCAGGGGGTAGCTACGAGCAGTACTTC. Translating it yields CASSEEAGGSYEQYF.

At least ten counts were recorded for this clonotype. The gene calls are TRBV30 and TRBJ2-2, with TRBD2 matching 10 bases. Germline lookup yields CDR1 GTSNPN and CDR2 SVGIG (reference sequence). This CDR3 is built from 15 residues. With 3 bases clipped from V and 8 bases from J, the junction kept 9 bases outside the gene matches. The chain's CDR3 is CAWSRRASGRGELFF. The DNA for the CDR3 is TGTGCCTGGAGCCGCAGGGCTAGCGGGAGAGGGGAGCTGTTTTTT.

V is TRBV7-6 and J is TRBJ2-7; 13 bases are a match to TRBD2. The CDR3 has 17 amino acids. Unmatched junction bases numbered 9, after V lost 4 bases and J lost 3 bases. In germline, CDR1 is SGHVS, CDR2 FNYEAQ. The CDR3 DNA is TGTGCCAGCAGCTCACGGACTAGCGGGAGTTGGGACTACGAGCAGTACTTC. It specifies CASSSRTSGSWDYEQYF. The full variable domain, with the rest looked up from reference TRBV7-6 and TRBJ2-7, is GAGVSQSPRYKVTKRGQDVALRCDPISGHVSLYWYRQALGQGPEFLTYFNYEAQQDKSGLPNDRFSAERPEGSISTLTIQRTEQRDSAMYRCASSSRTSGSWDYEQYFGPGTRLTVT.